The entry that follows covers one TCR beta chain sequence. In the authors' methods: Counts of nucleated cells, estimated from reference gene primer amplification, were obtained. Sequencing was performed with immunoSEQ multiplex PCR; in TCRdb, only in-frame clones are kept and a portion is missing. The V and J calls and the clone size are those of that table, but D and trimming were determined from the DNA. The table lists hundreds of thousands of clones, 85% to 90% of them singletons. The sample originates from a study of blood T cell repertoires in COVID-19. Study context: There were acute and convalescent COVID-19 samples, and they came from the United States, Italy and Spain. Sources were T cells, B-cell-depleted T cells, or PBMCs; the material itself was cDNA or gDNA.

Sequencing was done on a sample of peripheral blood. This receptor was obtained from an older man with acute or convalescent COVID-19.

The CDR3 loop reads CASSLVAGEETQYF. The CDR3 nucleotides read TGTGCCAGCAGCTTGGTGGCGGGGGAAGAGACCCAGTACTTC. The chain joins TRBV5-8 to TRBJ2-5; 7 nucleotides match TRBD2. The CDR3 spans 14 residues. V lost 0 bases and J lost 3; bases outside the gene matches: 2. Germline CDR1 is SGHTS and CDR2 is YDEGEE.